A single sample is the source of the 10 T cell receptor beta chains below, sequenced in a study of blood T cell repertoires in COVID-19. Produced via immunoSEQ multiplex PCR; TCRdb's table is partial and in-frame only. The sample has approximately 250,000 clones; roughly 80% are singletons. Sequencing was done on a sample of peripheral blood. The receptors come from a woman between 45 and 60 years old with acute or convalescent COVID-19.

The CDR3 DNA reads as TGTGCCAGCAGCTTGCGGGACATTCAGTACTTC. Translated: CASSLRDIQYF. The chain recombines TRBV7-9 with TRBJ2-4; D is perhaps TRBD2 (5 bases). CDR3 length equals 11 residues. CDR1 and CDR2 (germline): SEHNR, FQNEAQ (reference sequence). The V end was cut by 3 bases, the J end by 8 bases, with 5 bases between.

The genes are TRBV6-2 or TRBV6-3 and TRBJ1-2, with 8 positions matching TRBD1. Losses at the gene ends were 6 bases for V and 7 bases for J; bases not matched to a gene: 10. The CDR3 totals 14 residues. Germline CDR1 MNHEY, CDR2 SVGEGT. Here the CDR3 reads CASSPAGGLRGYTF. The CDR3 DNA follows: TGTGCCAGCAGCCCAGCAGGGGGCCTTCGTGGCTACACCTTC.

This clone was recorded only once. This chain connects TRBV7-8 to TRBJ2-7; TRBD2 might be the D (7 bases). The CDR3 length is 14 residues. V was pared by 5 bases and J by 6 bases, with 17 bases between. Per germline, CDR1 SGHVS and CDR2 FQNEAQ. The CDR3 coding sequence is TGTGCCAGCAGCATCCGGGGGGCCTTTCTCGAGCAGTACTTC. This sequence encodes CASSIRGAFLEQYF.

The V and J genes are TRBV5-4 and TRBJ1-1, with 8 nucleotides matching TRBD1. With V trimmed by 6 bases and J by 0 bases, 10 bases remained unmatched. The V gene's germline CDR1 is SGHNT and CDR2 YYREEE (reference sequence). The CDR3 is 16 amino acids. CDR3 loop: CASNPGGWGMNTEAFF. The CDR3 DNA follows: TGTGCCAGCAACCCAGGGGGCTGGGGGATGAACACTGAAGCTTTCTTT.

This clone was seen a handful of times. The V gene is TRBV20-1, the J gene TRBJ1-2; D is undetermined. V shed 0 bases and J shed 4 bases, with 3 bases lying between them. The CDR3 sequence is 11 residues long. Per germline, CDR1 DFQATT and CDR2 SNEGSKA (reference sequence). The CDR3 DNA reads TGCAGTGCTAGAGATAGCTATGGCTACACCTTC. It specifies CSARDSYGYTF.

V usage is TRBV29-1 and J usage is TRBJ1-5; D ambiguous. The CDR3 spans 13 residues. Trimming took off 4 bases at V and 3 bases at J, with 10 bases between the two ends. Germline values: CDR1 SQVTM, CDR2 ANQGSEA. The CDR3: CSVVGEANQPQHF. CDR3 coding DNA: TGCAGCGTTGTCGGGGAGGCCAATCAGCCCCAGCATTTT.

The chain has TRBV5-1 and TRBJ2-5; TRBD1 matches at 7 bases. This CDR3 comprises 14 residues. V lost 6 bases, J lost 1 base, and 6 bases stayed unmatched. CDR1 SGHRS and CDR2 YFSETQ come from the germline V gene. CDR3 region: CASTRGQTQETQYF. The CDR3 nucleotides read TGCGCCAGCACCCGGGGACAGACCCAAGAGACCCAGTACTTC.

The chain joins TRBV5-4 to TRBJ1-2, with 9 bases lining up with TRBD1. CDR3 length: 15 amino acids. Trimming removed 0 bases from V and 7 bases from J; junction bases left unmatched: 7. Germline CDR1 reads SGHNT; CDR2 reads YYREEE (reference sequence). CDR3 region: CASSLAGTGSAGYTF. The CDR3 region has the DNA TGTGCCAGCAGCTTGGCCGGGACAGGGAGCGCTGGCTACACCTTC.

The chain has TRBV10-3 and TRBJ2-5; D unresolved. Deletions cut 0 bases from V and 4 bases from J, with 9 bases between. Germline CDR1 is ENHRY and CDR2 is SYGVKD. CDR3 length: 14 amino acids. The DNA of the CDR3 is TGTGCCATCAGTGAGTCCGGAGCTGGAGAGACCCAGTACTTC. It translates to CAISESGAGETQYF.

V is TRBV28 and J is TRBJ2-7; the D gene is possibly TRBD1 (6 bases). Looked up from germline, CDR1 is MDHEN and CDR2 is SYDVKM. The CDR3 sequence is 14 residues long. The V gene lost 2 bases and the J gene lost 3 bases, with 11 bases spanning the gap. The CDR3, as DNA: TGTGCCAGCAGTTTAGATCCAGGGGACTACGAGCAGTACTTC. Protein product: CASSLDPGDYEQYF. The full variable domain, with the rest looked up from reference TRBV28 and TRBJ2-7, is DVKVTQSSRYLVKRTGEKVFLECVQDMDHENMFWYRQDPGLGLRLIYFSYDVKMKEKGDIPEGYSVSREKKERFSLILESASTNQTSMYLCASSLDPGDYEQYFGPGTRLTVT.